One and the same sample provided the 13 T cell receptor beta chains below, sequenced in a study of T cells in Graves' hyperthyroidism and ophthalmopathy. RNA transcripts served as the template for amplifying TCR beta CDR3 regions. The study used the HTBI primer set for a first-round RT-PCR of the TCR CDR3. TCRdb used MiXCR to reprocess the multiplex PCR reads, holding one entry per CDR3 protein. The data show more than 550,000 distinct CDR3 sequences, with around 19% seen just once and over 15% held by the top ten. The sequenced sample was blood. Receptor source: a woman between 50 and 59 years old with Graves' hyperthyroidism that later progressed to Graves' ophthalmopathy.

This clonotype has only a few counts. This chain links TRBV29-1 with TRBJ1-4; TRBD1 agrees at 8 bases. This CDR3 spans 14 amino acids. The V gene's germline CDR1 is SQVTM and CDR2 ANQGSEA. V shed 4 bases and J 8 bases; nucleotides not matched to a gene: 9. The CDR3 loop reads CSVAGTGSFEKLFF. The CDR3 nucleotides read TGCAGCGTTGCCGGGACAGGCTCTTTCGAAAAACTGTTTTTT.

In its sample, this clonotype was seen a few times. The chain links TRBV6-1 to TRBJ2-4; 8 bases agree with TRBD1. The CDR3 is made up of 16 amino acids. The germline V gene encodes CDR1 MNHNS and CDR2 SASEGT. The junction had 8 bases not matched to a gene; V was cut back by 7 bases and J by 0 bases. CDR3 loop: CASTFRTGPAKNIQYF. In DNA, the CDR3 is TGTGCCAGCACCTTTCGGACAGGGCCAGCCAAAAACATTCAGTACTTC.

The table lists this clonotype with many counts. The chain joins TRBV2 to TRBJ2-5, with a weak D call TRBD1 (6 bases). V was pared by 0 bases and J by 4 bases, with 12 bases between. The CDR3 covers 15 residues. Germline V CDR1 and CDR2: SNHLY, FYNNEI. CDR3 nucleotides: TGTGCCAGCAGTGAAGCGCCTTTAGGGGGAGAGACCCAGTACTTC. It is translated as CASSEAPLGGETQYF.

This clonotype was picked up one time. V is TRBV20-1 and J is TRBJ2-5; 8 nucleotides agree with TRBD1. This CDR3 region has 17 residues. Germline CDR1 reads DFQATT; CDR2 reads SNEGSKA (reference sequence). V trimming: 3 bases; J trimming: 4 bases; junction bases outside the gene matches: 16. In DNA, the CDR3 is TGCAGTGCTAGGCCATTCGCGTCGGACAGGGACCGAGAGACCCAGTACTTC. Its translation is CSARPFASDRDRETQYF.

The chain employs TRBV7-8 and TRBJ1-5; D uncertain. The V gene's germline CDR1 is SGHVS and CDR2 FQNEAQ. The CDR3 is 18 amino acids. V was trimmed by 5 bases and J by 9 bases, leaving 29 bases between them. The CDR3 loop is CASSPLLWERVHLGPQHF. CDR3 bases: TGTGCCAGCAGCCCATTACTATGGGAAAGAGTCCATCTTGGGCCCCAGCATTTT. The full variable domain, in which reference TRBV7-8 and TRBJ1-5 provide the parts outside the CDR3, is GAGVSQSPRYKVAKRGQDVALRCDPISGHVSLFWYQQALGQGPEFLTYFQNEAQLDKSGLPSDRFFAERPEGSVSTLKIQRTQQEDSAVYLCASSPLLWERVHLGPQHFGDGTRLSIL.

CDR3 protein: CASSFQGLNSPLHF. CDR3 DNA sequence: TGTGCCAGCAGCTTTCAGGGGCTTAATTCACCCCTCCACTTT. The chain joins TRBV5-6 to TRBJ1-6; maybe TRBD1 (6 bases). V was pared by 2 bases and J by 6 bases, with 9 bases between. CDR3 length: 14 residues. Germline V gene data show CDR1 as SGHDT and CDR2 as YYEEEE.

In its sample, this clonotype was seen many times. The chain combines TRBV3-1 with TRBJ1-2; 12 bases match TRBD1. Germline CDR1 is LGHDT and CDR2 is YNNKEL (reference sequence). The CDR3 is made up of 18 amino acids. The V segment lost 1 base and the J segment 6 bases; nucleotides outside the gene matches: 12. The CDR3 DNA reads as TGTGCCAGCAGCCAAGGGCGCCGGGACAGGGGGCTCTTGGATGGCTACACCTTC. Translation: CASSQGRRDRGLLDGYTF.

V is TRBV2 and J is TRBJ1-3, with a possible D match to TRBD1 (6 bases). Germline CDR1 SNHLY, CDR2 FYNNEI. Trimming left V 6 bases short and J 4 bases short, with 13 bases between. The CDR3 is 14 residues long. The CDR3 protein is CASRDRSGGNTIYF. Written as DNA, the CDR3 is TGTGCCAGCAGGGACAGAAGTGGGGGAAACACCATATATTTT. Full variable domain (rest looked up from reference TRBV2 and TRBJ1-3): EPEVTQTPSHQVTQMGQEVILRCVPISNHLYFYWYRQILGQKVEFLVSFYNNEISEKSEIFDDQFSVERPDGSNFTLKIRSTKLEDSAMYFCASRDRSGGNTIYFGEGSWLTVV.

This clonotype has ten or more counts. The chain joins TRBV30 to TRBJ1-2; D gene ambiguous. The CDR3 spans 13 residues. V dropped 0 bases and J dropped 6 bases, with 11 bases sitting between them. Germline CDR1 reads GTSNPN; CDR2 reads SVGIG (reference sequence). CDR3 amino acids: CAWSVAYENGYTF. DNA of the CDR3: TGTGCCTGGAGTGTAGCGTATGAGAATGGCTACACCTTC.

This clonotype has a count of ten or more. The J gene is TRBJ2-1, the V gene TRBV3-1; TRBD2 agrees at 7 bases. V trimming: 0 bases; J trimming: 1 base; junction bases outside the gene matches: 3. Germline CDR1 LGHDT, CDR2 YNNKEL (reference sequence). The CDR3 consists of 16 residues. The CDR3 nucleotides are TGTGCCAGCAGCCAAGATTTGGGGGGGTCCTACAATGAGCAGTTCTTC. It specifies CASSQDLGGSYNEQFF.

The V gene is TRBV9, the J gene TRBJ2-3; D not resolved. Germline assignment: CDR1 SGDLS and CDR2 YYNGEE. The CDR3 covers 14 residues. Trimming pared 0 bases from V and 6 bases from J, leaving 11 bases between. CDR3 amino acids: CASSVVTDRDTQYF. DNA of the CDR3: TGTGCCAGCAGCGTAGTTACTGACCGGGATACGCAGTATTTT.

The chain links TRBV19 to TRBJ2-3; possibly TRBD1 for D (6 bases). Germline lookup yields CDR1 LNHDA and CDR2 SQIVND (reference sequence). This CDR3 region has 15 residues. The V and J ends lost 2 bases and 3 bases respectively, with 12 bases between them. CDR3 nucleotides: TGTGCCAGTAGTATAATACAGGGTAAGACAGATACGCAGTATTTT. It translates to CASSIIQGKTDTQYF.

This clonotype was recorded only once. The genes are TRBV7-9 and TRBJ1-5; maybe TRBD1 (6 bases). The CDR3 contains 16 residues. The ends were cut back, 6 bases at V and 2 bases at J, with 17 bases in the middle. Per the germline V gene, CDR1 is SEHNR and CDR2 is FQNEAQ (reference sequence). Written as DNA, the CDR3 is TGTGCCAGCAGTACGACAAAGGGGGACGGCAATCAGCCCCAGCATTTT. This translates into CASSTTKGDGNQPQHF.